This passage covers 5 T cell receptor beta chains from one sample sequenced in a study of blood T cell repertoires in COVID-19 (dated by TCRdb to about 2020). The library was obtained by the immunoSEQ multiplex PCR assay. Held by TCRdb, this immuneACCESS table contains in-frame sequences only and omits some clones. Under half of the omission traces to an unresolved V gene where checked; the cause of the rest is unknown. The sample table shows 310,000 or so clones, and roughly 83% are seen once. The ten most abundant clones make up roughly 1.6% of the sample. Sequencing was performed on peripheral blood. These receptors were taken from a woman aged 45-65 years with acute or convalescent COVID-19.

This CDR3 is CATSRGGRYEQYF. In DNA form, the CDR3 reads TGTGCCACCAGCAGAGGGGGCAGGTACGAGCAGTACTTC. V gene TRBV15 combines with J gene TRBJ2-7, with D possibly matching TRBD1 (5 bases). The CDR3 sequence is 13 residues long. With 1 base removed from V and 4 bases from J, the gap between germline ends came to 8 bases. Germline lookup yields CDR1 LNHNV and CDR2 YYDKDF (reference sequence).

To note about this clone: Different DNA sequences within this sample yield the same CDR3. V is TRBV5-1 and J is TRBJ2-1; 11 positions agree with TRBD2. The CDR3 consists of 15 residues. Germline CDR1 SGHRS, CDR2 YFSETQ. The V segment lost 5 bases and the J segment 6 bases; nucleotides outside the gene matches: 7. This CDR3 is CASSLGLAGGNEQFF. DNA of the CDR3: TGCGCCAGCAGTCTCGGACTAGCGGGCGGCAATGAGCAGTTCTTC.

This rearrangement joins TRBV29-1 to TRBJ1-2; 7 positions agree with TRBD1. Germline V gene sequence: CDR1 SQVTM, CDR2 ANQGSEA. The length of the CDR3 is 15 residues. Germline trimming cut 3 bases from V and 0 bases from J; bases unmatched to any gene: 7. CDR3 in DNA: TGCAGCGTTGATAATTTGACAGGGACTAACTATGGCTACACCTTC. As protein: CSVDNLTGTNYGYTF.

This rearrangement joins TRBV24-1 to TRBJ2-2; D is possibly TRBD1 (5 bases). The CDR3 has 17 amino acids. The V and J ends lost 5 bases and 0 bases respectively, with 15 bases between them. Germline assignment: CDR1 KGHDR and CDR2 SFDVKD. The CDR3 loop reads CATSVPGGRANTGELFF. CDR3 DNA: TGTGCCACCAGTGTCCCCGGTGGCAGGGCGAACACCGGGGAGCTGTTTTTT.

This CDR3 is CASRQGFRNQPQHF. The CDR3 DNA sequence: TGTGCCAGCAGACAGGGGTTTCGCAATCAGCCCCAGCATTTT. J is TRBJ1-5 and V is TRBV6-5; the match to TRBD1 covers 7 bases. CDR1 is MNHEY, CDR2 SVGAGI, per germline. V lost 6 bases, J lost 2 bases, and 4 bases stayed unmatched. CDR3 size: 14 residues.